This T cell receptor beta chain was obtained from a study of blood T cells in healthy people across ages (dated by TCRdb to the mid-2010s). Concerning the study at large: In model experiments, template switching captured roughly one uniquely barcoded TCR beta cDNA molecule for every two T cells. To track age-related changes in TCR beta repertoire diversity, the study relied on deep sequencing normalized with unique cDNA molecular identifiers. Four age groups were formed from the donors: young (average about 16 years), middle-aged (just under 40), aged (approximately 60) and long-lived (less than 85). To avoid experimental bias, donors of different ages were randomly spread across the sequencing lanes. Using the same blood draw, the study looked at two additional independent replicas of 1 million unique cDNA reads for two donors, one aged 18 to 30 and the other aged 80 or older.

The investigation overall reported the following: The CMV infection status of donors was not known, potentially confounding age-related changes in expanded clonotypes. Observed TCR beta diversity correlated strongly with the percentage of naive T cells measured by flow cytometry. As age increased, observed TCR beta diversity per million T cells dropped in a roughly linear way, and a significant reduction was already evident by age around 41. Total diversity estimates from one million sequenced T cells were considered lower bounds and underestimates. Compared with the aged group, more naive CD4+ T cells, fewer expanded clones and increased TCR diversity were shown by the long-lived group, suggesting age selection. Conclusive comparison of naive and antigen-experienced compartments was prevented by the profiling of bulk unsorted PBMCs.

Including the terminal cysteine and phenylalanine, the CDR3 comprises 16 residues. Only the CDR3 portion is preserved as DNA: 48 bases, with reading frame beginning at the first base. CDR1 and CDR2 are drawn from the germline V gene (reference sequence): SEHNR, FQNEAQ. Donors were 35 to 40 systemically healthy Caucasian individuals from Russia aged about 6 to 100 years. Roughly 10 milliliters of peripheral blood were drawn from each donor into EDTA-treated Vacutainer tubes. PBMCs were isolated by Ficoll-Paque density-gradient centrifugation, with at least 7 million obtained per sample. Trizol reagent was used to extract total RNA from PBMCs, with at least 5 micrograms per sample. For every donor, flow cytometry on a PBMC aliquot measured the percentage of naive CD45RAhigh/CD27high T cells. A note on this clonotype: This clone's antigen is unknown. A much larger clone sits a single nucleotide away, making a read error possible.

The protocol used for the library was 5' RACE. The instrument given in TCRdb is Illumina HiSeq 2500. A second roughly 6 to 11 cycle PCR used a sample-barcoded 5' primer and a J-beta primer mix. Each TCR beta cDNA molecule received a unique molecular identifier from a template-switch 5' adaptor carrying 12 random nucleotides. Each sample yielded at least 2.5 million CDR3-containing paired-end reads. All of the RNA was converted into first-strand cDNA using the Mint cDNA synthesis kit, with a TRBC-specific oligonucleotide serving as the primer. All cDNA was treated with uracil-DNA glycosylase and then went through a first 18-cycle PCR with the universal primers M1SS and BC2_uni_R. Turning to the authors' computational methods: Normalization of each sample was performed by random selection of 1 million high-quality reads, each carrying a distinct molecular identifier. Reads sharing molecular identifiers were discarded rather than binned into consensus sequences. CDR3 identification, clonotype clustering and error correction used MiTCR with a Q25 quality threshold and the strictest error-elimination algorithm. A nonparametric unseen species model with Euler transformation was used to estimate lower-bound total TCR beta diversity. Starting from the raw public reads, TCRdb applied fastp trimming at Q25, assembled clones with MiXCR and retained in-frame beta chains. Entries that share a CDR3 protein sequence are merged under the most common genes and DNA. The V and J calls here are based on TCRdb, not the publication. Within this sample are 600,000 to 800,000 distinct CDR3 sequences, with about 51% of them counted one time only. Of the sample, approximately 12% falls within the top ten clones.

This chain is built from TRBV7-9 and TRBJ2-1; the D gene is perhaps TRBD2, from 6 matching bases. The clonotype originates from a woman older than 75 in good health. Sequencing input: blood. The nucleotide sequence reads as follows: TGTGCCAGCAGCCCCCTCGGCGGGGCGAAATACAGTGAGCAGTTCTTC. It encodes CASSPLGGAKYSEQFF.